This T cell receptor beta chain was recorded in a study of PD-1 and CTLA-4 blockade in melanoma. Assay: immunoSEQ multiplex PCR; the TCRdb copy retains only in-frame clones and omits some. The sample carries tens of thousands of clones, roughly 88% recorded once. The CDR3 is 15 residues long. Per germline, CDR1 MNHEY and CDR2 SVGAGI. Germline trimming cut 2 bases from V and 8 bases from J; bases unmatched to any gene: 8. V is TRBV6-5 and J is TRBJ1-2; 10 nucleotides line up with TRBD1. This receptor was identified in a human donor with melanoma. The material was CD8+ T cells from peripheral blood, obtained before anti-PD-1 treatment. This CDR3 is CASSYPGQGILGYTF. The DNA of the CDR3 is TGTGCCAGCAGTTACCCGGGACAGGGGATCTTGGGCTACACCTTC.